The rows below give T cell receptor beta chains drawn from one sample of a study of beta chain features in type 1 diabetes. Here immunoSEQ multiplex PCR was the method, and the copy in TCRdb shows in-frame clones only, minus some. This table has over 120,000 clones, about 8.7% appearing once. Sequencing was performed on central memory CD4+ T cells from blood. The receptors here all came from a man between 18 and 29 years old in good health. The CDR3 runs from the conserved cysteine through the conserved F or W. The D gene is left open where the match is weak. Expanded clones are given a class, and other clones once, few, many or no size at all.

>TRBV18|TRBJ2-5|.|.
CASSPTGETQYF
TGTGCCAGCTCACCAACGGGGGAGACCCAGTACTTC
>TRBV7-9|TRBJ2-7|few|TRBD2
CASSRFASGQDEQYF
TGTGCCAGCAGCCGCTTCGCTAGCGGGCAGGACGAGCAGTACTTC
>TRBV9|TRBJ2-1|many|TRBD2
CASSSRTSGGNEQFF
TGTGCCAGCAGCTCACGGACTAGCGGGGGAAATGAGCAGTTCTTC
>TRBV18|TRBJ2-1|.|.
CASSPEAALLGEQFF
TGTGCCAGCTCACCTGAGGCAGCCCTTTTAGGTGAGCAGTTCTTC
>TRBV5-8|TRBJ2-2|.|TRBD1
CASSFDRGSNTGELFF
TGTGCCAGCAGCTTTGACAGGGGGAGTAACACCGGGGAGCTGTTTTTT
>TRBV11-2|TRBJ1-5|few|.
CASSLVGDSHQPQHF
TGTGCCAGCAGCTTAGTAGGTGACAGTCATCAGCCCCAGCATTTT
>TRBV5-1|TRBJ2-5|few|TRBD2
CASSWQGLAGAETQYF
TGCGCCAGCAGCTGGCAAGGACTAGCGGGGGCAGAGACCCAGTACTTC
>TRBV15|TRBJ2-7|.|.
CATSRDIVGQPNYEQYF
TGTGCCACCAGCAGAGATATAGTTGGGCAGCCAAACTACGAGCAGTACTTC
>TRBV27|TRBJ1-2|.|.
CASTGASTGYGYTF
TGTGCCAGCACTGGGGCCAGCACTGGCTATGGCTACACCTTC
>TRBV30|TRBJ1-3|few|TRBD1
CAWTSGQGARGTIYF
TGTGCCTGGACCTCGGGACAGGGGGCGAGGGGCACCATATATTTT
>TRBV19|TRBJ2-1|.|.
CASSRETGANNEQFF
TGTGCCAGTAGTAGAGAGACAGGAGCGAACAATGAGCAGTTCTTC
>TRBV4-3|TRBJ2-5|few|TRBD2
CASSRREGTVETQYF
TGCGCCAGCAGCCGAAGGGAGGGTACGGTAGAGACCCAGTACTTC
>TRBV2|TRBJ2-3|.|TRBD2
CASSDLAADTQYF
TGTGCCAGCAGTGACCTAGCGGCAGATACGCAGTATTTT
>TRBV5-1|TRBJ2-3|.|TRBD2
CASSPGLGVDTQYF
TGCGCCAGCAGCCCGGGACTAGGAGTCGATACGCAGTATTTT
>TRBV10-3|TRBJ1-5|.|.
CAIRDSLDNQPQHF
TGTGCCATCAGGGACAGTCTTGACAATCAGCCCCAGCATTTT
>TRBV25-1|TRBJ1-3|.|.
CASRVQGSMGNTIYF
TGTGCCAGCAGGGTACAGGGTTCTATGGGAAACACCATATATTTT
>TRBV7-2|TRBJ2-7|.|.
CASSFLAGSYEQYF
TGTGCCAGCAGCTTCCTGGCAGGATCCTACGAGCAGTACTTC
>TRBV4-3|TRBJ2-3|.|TRBD1
CASSQVRDRGTDTQYF
TGCGCCAGCAGCCAAGTACGGGACAGGGGCACAGATACGCAGTATTTT
>TRBV18|TRBJ2-7|.|TRBD1
CASSQGQLYEQYF
TGTGCCAGCTCACAGGGACAGCTCTACGAGCAGTACTTC
>TRBV28|TRBJ2-4|few|.
CASSLSAGGGIQYF
TGTGCCAGCAGTCTTTCGGCCGGGGGTGGCATTCAGTACTTC
>TRBV18|TRBJ2-5|many|.
CASSRNGQETQYF
TGTGCCAGCTCACGAAACGGGCAAGAGACCCAGTACTTC
>TRBV28|TRBJ2-2|.|TRBD2
CASSLSGGTGELFF
TGTGCCAGCAGTTTATCGGGGGGCACCGGGGAGCTGTTTTTT
>TRBV29-1|TRBJ2-1|.|TRBD2
CSERRGDSYNEQFF
TGCAGCGAGCGGCGGGGGGACTCCTACAATGAGCAGTTCTTC
>TRBV18|TRBJ2-5|.|TRBD2
CASSPRSGALETQYF
TGTGCCAGCTCACCACGCAGCGGGGCGCTGGAGACCCAGTACTTC
>TRBV7-8|TRBJ1-5|.|.
CASSSGIRAEGEPQHF
TGTGCCAGCAGTTCCGGGATCCGGGCCGAGGGGGAGCCCCAGCATTTT
>TRBV4-1|TRBJ2-7|.|.
CASSQGAGLSSYEQYF
TGCGCCAGCAGCCAAGGGGCAGGGCTCAGCTCCTACGAGCAGTACTTC
>TRBV5-1|TRBJ2-5|.|TRBD1
CASSPDRGEETQYF
TGCGCCAGCAGCCCGGACAGGGGTGAAGAGACCCAGTACTTC
>TRBV5-1|TRBJ1-6|.|TRBD1
CASSTGQLNSPLHF
TGCGCCAGCAGCACGGGACAGCTAAATTCACCCCTCCACTTT
>TRBV5-1|TRBJ2-2|.|.
CASSLQAGSNTGELFF
TGCGCCAGCAGCTTGCAGGCCGGTTCGAACACCGGGGAGCTGTTTTTT
>TRBV5-1|TRBJ2-7|few|.
CASSSYYEQYF
TGCGCCAGCAGCTCTTACTACGAGCAGTACTTC
>TRBV30|TRBJ1-5|few|.
CAWSSRTSEPQHF
TGTGCCTGGAGTTCTAGGACTTCGGAGCCCCAGCATTTT
>TRBV11-2|TRBJ2-3|.|.
CASSMGLLSDTQYF
TGTGCCAGCAGCATGGGACTCCTCTCGGATACGCAGTATTTT
>TRBV11-2|TRBJ2-3|few|.
CASSLGTLTDTQYF
TGTGCCAGCAGCTTAGGGACACTCACAGATACGCAGTATTTT
>TRBV7-9|TRBJ2-1|few|TRBD1
CASSLRQGGYNEQFF
TGTGCCAGCAGCTTAAGACAGGGCGGCTACAATGAGCAGTTCTTC
>TRBV10-3|TRBJ1-2|few|.
CAISETDRNYGYTF
TGTGCCATCAGTGAGACAGACAGGAACTATGGCTACACCTTC
>TRBV5-1|TRBJ1-4|.|.
CASGQSNEKLFF
TGCGCCAGCGGGCAGAGTAATGAAAAACTGTTTTTT
>TRBV14|TRBJ2-7|.|.
CASSQKVDNSYEQYF
TGTGCCAGCAGCCAAAAAGTCGACAACTCCTACGAGCAGTACTTC
>TRBV7-2|TRBJ2-3|few|.
CASSRGFTDTQYF
TGTGCCAGCAGCCGCGGTTTCACAGATACGCAGTATTTT
>TRBV2|TRBJ1-4|.|.
CASSREAINEKLFF
TGTGCCAGCAGTAGAGAGGCGATTAATGAAAAACTGTTTTTT
>TRBV5-1|TRBJ2-1|.|.
CASSLARGSGYNEQFF
TGCGCCAGCAGCTTGGCCAGGGGATCGGGTTACAATGAGCAGTTCTTC
>TRBV7-2|TRBJ2-5|few|.
CASSFNLGQQETQYF
TGTGCCAGCAGCTTCAACTTAGGACAGCAAGAGACCCAGTACTTC
>TRBV5-4|TRBJ2-5|few|TRBD2
CASSQGTSGGSTQYF
TGTGCCAGCAGCCAAGGGACTAGCGGGGGGTCGACCCAGTACTTC
>TRBV27|TRBJ2-7|.|.
CASSSRDTQQYF
TGTGCCAGCAGTTCCCGGGACACCCAGCAGTACTTC
>TRBV5-1|TRBJ2-7|few|.
CASFRGDHSYEQYF
TGCGCCAGCTTCAGAGGAGACCACTCCTACGAGCAGTACTTC